This T cell receptor (beta chain) was recorded in a study of blood T cell repertoires in COVID-19. Study overall: Sources were T cells, B-cell-depleted T cells, or PBMCs; the material itself was cDNA or gDNA.

Germline V gene data show CDR1 as LGHNA and CDR2 as YSLEER. The junction had 3 bases not matched to a gene; V was cut back by 4 bases and J by 7 bases. The CDR3 covers 15 residues. TCRdb keeps only in-frame clones here, not all; method: immunoSEQ multiplex PCR. The data show 150,000 or so clones, around 80% seen once. This clonotype originated in a woman in her forties or fifties in a cohort exposed to, infected with or recovered from COVID-19 (not recorded which). The chain joins TRBV4-3 to TRBJ2-1; TRBD2 aligns across 14 bases. Sequenced material: PBMCs or T cells enriched from blood (not recorded which). CDR3 residues: CASSRLAGGPNEQFF. DNA for the CDR3: TGCGCCAGCAGCCGACTAGCGGGGGGGCCAAATGAGCAGTTCTTC.